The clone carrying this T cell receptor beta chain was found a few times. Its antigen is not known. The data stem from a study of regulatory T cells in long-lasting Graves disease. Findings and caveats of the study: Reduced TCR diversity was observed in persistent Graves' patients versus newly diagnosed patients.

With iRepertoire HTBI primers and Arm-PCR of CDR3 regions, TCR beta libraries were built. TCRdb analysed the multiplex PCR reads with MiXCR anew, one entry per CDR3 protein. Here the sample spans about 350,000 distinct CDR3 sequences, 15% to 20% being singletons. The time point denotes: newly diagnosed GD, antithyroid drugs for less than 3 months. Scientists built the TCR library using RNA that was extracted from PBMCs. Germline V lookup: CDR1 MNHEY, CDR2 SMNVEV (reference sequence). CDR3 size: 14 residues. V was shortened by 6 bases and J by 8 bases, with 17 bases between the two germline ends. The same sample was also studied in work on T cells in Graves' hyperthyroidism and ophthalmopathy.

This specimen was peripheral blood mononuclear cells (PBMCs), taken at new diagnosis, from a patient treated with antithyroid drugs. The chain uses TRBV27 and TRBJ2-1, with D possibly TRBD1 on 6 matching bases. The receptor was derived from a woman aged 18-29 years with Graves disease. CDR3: CASRYSPAGDEQFF. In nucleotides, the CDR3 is TGTGCCAGCAGATATAGTCCAGCAGGGGATGAGCAGTTCTTC.